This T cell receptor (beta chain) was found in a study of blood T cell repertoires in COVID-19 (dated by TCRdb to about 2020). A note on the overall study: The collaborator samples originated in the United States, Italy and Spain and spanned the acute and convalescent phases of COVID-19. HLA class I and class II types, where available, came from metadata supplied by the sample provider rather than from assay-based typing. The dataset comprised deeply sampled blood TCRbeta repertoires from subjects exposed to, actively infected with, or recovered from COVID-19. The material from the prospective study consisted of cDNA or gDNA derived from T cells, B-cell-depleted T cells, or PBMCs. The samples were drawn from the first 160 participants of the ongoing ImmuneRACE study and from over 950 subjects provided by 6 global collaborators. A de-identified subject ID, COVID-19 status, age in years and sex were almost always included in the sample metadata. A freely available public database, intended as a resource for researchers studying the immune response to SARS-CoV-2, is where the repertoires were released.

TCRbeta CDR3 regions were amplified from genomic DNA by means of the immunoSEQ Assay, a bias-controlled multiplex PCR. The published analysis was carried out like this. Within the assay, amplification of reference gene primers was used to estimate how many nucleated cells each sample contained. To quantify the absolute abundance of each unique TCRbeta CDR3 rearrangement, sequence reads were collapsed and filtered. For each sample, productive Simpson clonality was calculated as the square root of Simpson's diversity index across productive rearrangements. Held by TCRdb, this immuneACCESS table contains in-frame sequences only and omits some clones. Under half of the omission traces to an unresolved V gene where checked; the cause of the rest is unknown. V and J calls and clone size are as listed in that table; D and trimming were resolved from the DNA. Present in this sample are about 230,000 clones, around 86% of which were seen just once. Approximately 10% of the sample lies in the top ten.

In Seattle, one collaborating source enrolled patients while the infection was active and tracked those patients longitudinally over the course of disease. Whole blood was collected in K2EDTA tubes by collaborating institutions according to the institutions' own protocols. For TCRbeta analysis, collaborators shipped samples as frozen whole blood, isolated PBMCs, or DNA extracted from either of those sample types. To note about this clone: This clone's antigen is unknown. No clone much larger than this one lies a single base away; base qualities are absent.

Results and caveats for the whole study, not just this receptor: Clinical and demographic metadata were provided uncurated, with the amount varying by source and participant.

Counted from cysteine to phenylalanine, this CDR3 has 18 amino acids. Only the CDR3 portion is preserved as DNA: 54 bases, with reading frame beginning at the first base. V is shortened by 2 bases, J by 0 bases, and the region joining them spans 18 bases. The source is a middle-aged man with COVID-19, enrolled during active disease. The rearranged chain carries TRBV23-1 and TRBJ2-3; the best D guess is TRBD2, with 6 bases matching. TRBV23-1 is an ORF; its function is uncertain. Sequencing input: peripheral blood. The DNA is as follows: TGCGCCAGCAGTCAACGCACACCTGGGACTCACAGCACAGATACGCAGTATTTT. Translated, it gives CASSQRTPGTHSTDTQYF.